Many counts were recorded for the clone carrying this TCR beta chain. This specimen belongs to a study of identical twins. No donor was unhealthy or non-Caucasian. TCRdb reanalysed the 5' RACE reads using MiXCR and keeps one entry per CDR3 protein. The sample shows approximately 690,000 distinct CDR3 sequences, 5.5% to 6.5% of them seen only once. Trimming stripped 7 bases from V and 5 bases from J, with 13 bases between. Germline V lookup: CDR1 SEHNR, CDR2 FQNEAQ (reference sequence). This CDR3 spans 13 amino acids. The sequencing input was naive T cells sorted from blood. The TCR originated in a young man in good health. The rearrangement uses TRBV7-9 and TRBJ2-3, with D uncertain. CDR3 loop: CASNYPPVDTQYF. DNA of the CDR3: TGTGCCAGCAACTATCCGCCCGTAGATACGCAGTATTTT.